This TCR beta chain was captured by sequencing in a study of OX40 agonist ivuxolimab in advanced cancers. Study-wide context: Hepatocellular carcinoma, melanoma, renal cell or head and neck cancer was diagnosed in the dose-escalation patients. The dose-escalation cohort was roughly 84% male, with a mean age of approximately 62 years, ranging roughly 20 to 80.

Libraries were prepared by immunoSEQ multiplex PCR; TCRdb keeps only in-frame clonotypes and omits some of them. The repertoire holds around 82,000 clones, 85% to 90% seen once, with over 10% in the top ten. General study points: Among the lowest peripheral clonal expansion occurred in 0.1-3.0 mg/kg partial responders. Some nonresponders likewise displayed low normalized T-cell clonal expansion.

As regards this clone: No antigen is known for it.

Trimming pared 1 base from V and 4 bases from J, leaving 13 bases between. The CDR3 runs 15 residues. Germline CDR1 is SGHDN and CDR2 is FVKESK. This receptor was obtained from an adult with an advanced solid tumor such as melanoma, head and neck, liver or kidney cancer. The V call is TRBV14, the J call TRBJ1-2, with D perhaps matching TRBD1 (6 bases). Sequencing used CD4+ or CD8+ T cells sorted from blood, obtained in a trial of the OX40 agonist ivuxolimab. CDR3 in amino acids: CASSQGGTRGYGYTF. CDR3 nucleotide sequence: TGTGCCAGCAGCCAAGGCGGGACCAGGGGCTATGGCTACACCTTC.